The clone carrying this T cell receptor (beta chain) was detected a few times. What it recognizes is unknown. The sample originates from a study of CD8 T cells in ankylosing spondylitis. Using quantitative 5'-RACE with molecular barcodes, the authors made TCR beta libraries. In TCRdb, the 5' RACE reads were re-called with MiXCR into one record per CDR3 protein. The sample has 350,000 to 400,000 distinct CDR3 sequences, roughly 22% seen once. CDR3 length: 15 residues. V shed 6 bases and J 4 bases; nucleotides not matched to a gene: 5. Germline V gene data show CDR1 as SGHVS and CDR2 as FQNEAQ. Overall study results and limits: Significantly higher representation of disease-linked clones was reported for matched ankylosing spondylitis synovial fluid.

The chain is built from TRBV7-8 and TRBJ2-1, with TRBD2 identical over 11 bases. Material for sequencing was blood, either unsorted or a sorted T cell fraction (not recorded which). The TCR sequence derives from a male donor with ankylosing spondylitis or in good health (not recorded which). DNA of the CDR3: TGTGCCAGCAGGATAGGGACTAGCGGTTACAATGAGCAGTTCTTC. Amino acid sequence: CASRIGTSGYNEQFF.